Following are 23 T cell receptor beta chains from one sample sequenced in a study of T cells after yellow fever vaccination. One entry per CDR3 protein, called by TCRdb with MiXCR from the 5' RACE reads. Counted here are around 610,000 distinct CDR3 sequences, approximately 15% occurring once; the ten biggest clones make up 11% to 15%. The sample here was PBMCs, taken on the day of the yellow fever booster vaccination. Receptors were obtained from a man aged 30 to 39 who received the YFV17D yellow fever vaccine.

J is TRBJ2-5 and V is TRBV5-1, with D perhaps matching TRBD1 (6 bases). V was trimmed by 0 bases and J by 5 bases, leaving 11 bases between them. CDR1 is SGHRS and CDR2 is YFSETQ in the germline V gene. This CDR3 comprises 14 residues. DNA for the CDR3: TGCGCCAGCAGCTTGGGGACAGTCGGGGAGACCCAGTACTTC. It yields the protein CASSLGTVGETQYF. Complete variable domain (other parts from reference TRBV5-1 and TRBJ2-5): KAGVTQTPRYLIKTRGQQVTLSCSPISGHRSVSWYQQTPGQGLQFLFEYFSETQRNKGNFPGRFSGRQFSNSRSEMNVSTLELGDSALYLCASSLGTVGETQYFGPGTRLLVL.

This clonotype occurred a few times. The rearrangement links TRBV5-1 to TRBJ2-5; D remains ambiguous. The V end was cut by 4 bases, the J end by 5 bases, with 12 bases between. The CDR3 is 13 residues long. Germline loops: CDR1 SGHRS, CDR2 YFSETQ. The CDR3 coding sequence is TGCGCCAGCAGCGATCAACTGGGGGAGACCCAGTACTTC. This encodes CASSDQLGETQYF.

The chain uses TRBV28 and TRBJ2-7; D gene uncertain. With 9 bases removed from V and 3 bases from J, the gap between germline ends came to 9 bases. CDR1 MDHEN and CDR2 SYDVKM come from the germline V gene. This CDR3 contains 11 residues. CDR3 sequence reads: CASSTVYEQYF. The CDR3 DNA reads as TGTGCCAGTTCGACCGTCTACGAGCAGTACTTC.

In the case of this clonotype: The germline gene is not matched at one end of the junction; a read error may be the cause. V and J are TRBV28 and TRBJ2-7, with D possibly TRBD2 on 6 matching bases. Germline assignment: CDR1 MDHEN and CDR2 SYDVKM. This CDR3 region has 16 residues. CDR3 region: CTSSPTLGGAPYEQYF. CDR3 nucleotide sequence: TGTACCAGCAGCCCTACTCTCGGCGGGGCGCCCTACGAGCAGTACTTC.

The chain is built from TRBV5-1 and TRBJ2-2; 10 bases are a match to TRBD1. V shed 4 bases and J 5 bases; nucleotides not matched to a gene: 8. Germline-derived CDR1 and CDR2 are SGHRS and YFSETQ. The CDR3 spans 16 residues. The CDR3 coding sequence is TGCGCCAGCAGCATCGGGACAGGGGAATATACCGGGGAGCTGTTTTTT. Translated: CASSIGTGEYTGELFF.

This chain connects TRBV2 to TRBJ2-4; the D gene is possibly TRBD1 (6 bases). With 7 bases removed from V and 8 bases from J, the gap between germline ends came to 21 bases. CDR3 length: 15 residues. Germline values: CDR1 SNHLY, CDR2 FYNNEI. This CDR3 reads CASKQNRVLGDIQYF. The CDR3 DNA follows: TGTGCCAGCAAACAAAACAGGGTTCTAGGGGACATTCAGTACTTC.

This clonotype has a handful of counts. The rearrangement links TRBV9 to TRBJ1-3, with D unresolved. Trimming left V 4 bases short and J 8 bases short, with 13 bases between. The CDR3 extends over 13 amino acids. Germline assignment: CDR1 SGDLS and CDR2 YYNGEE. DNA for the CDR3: TGTGCCAGCAGCAAGATGACGTCAGACACCATATATTTT. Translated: CASSKMTSDTIYF.

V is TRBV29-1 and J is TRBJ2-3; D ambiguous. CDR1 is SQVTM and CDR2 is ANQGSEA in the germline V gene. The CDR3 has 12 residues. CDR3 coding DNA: TGCATCGTACCGTTGCTGGGAGATACGCAGTATTTT. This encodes CIVPLLGDTQYF.

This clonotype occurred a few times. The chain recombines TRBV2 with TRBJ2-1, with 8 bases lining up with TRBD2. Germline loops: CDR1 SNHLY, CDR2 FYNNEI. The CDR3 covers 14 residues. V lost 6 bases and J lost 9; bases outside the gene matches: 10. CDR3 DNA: TGTGCCAGCAGGCTAGCGGGTGCCCCCGGTGAGCAGTTCTTC. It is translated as CASRLAGAPGEQFF.

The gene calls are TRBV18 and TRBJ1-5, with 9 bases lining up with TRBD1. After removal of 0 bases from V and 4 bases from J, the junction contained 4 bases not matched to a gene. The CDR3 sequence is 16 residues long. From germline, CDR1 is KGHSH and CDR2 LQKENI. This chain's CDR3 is CASSPPGQGPNQPQHF. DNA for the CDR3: TGTGCCAGCTCACCACCGGGACAGGGCCCTAATCAGCCCCAGCATTTT.

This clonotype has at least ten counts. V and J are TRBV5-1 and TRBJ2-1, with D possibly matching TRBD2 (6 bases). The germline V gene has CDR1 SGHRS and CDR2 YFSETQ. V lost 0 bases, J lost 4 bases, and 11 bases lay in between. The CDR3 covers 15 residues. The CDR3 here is CASSLASSVYNEQFF. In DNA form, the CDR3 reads TGCGCCAGCAGCTTGGCTTCTAGCGTTTACAATGAGCAGTTCTTC.

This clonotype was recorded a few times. The CDR3 here is CASRRGLAGAPGKFF. CDR3 bases: TGTGCCAGCAGGAGGGGACTAGCGGGAGCTCCAGGCAAGTTCTTC. V is TRBV2 and J is TRBJ2-1, with TRBD2 identical over 14 bases. The V and J ends lost 6 bases and 14 bases, in that order; junction bases with no gene match: 12. CDR1 SNHLY and CDR2 FYNNEI come from the germline V gene. The CDR3 is 15 residues long.

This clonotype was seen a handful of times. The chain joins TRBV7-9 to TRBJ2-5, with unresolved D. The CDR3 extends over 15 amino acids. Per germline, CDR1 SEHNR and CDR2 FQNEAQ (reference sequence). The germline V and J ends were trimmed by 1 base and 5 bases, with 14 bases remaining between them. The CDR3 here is CASSLDSASGETQYF. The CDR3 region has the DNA TGTGCCAGCAGCTTAGACTCCGCCTCTGGGGAGACCCAGTACTTC.

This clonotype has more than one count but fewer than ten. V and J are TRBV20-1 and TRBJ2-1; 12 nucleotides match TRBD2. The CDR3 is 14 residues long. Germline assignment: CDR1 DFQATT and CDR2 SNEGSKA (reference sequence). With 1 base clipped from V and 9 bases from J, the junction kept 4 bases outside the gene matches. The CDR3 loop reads CSARGLAGASEQFF. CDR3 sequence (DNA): TGCAGTGCTAGAGGACTAGCGGGAGCCAGTGAGCAGTTCTTC.

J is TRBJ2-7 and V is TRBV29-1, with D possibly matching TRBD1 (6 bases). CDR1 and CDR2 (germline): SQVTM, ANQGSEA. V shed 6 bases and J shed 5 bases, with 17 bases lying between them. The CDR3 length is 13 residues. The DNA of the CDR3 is TGCAGCGTAACCAAGATGACAGGCAACGAGCAGTACTTC. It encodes CSVTKMTGNEQYF.

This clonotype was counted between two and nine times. In DNA, the CDR3 is TGTGCCAGCAGGACAGGGGCGATCCAAGAGACCCAGTACTTC. Protein sequence: CASRTGAIQETQYF. The chain employs TRBV6-1 and TRBJ2-5; 8 nucleotides match TRBD1. The V gene's germline CDR1 is MNHNS and CDR2 SASEGT. The ends lost 6 bases at V and 1 base at J; junction bases unmatched: 4. The CDR3 is 14 residues long.

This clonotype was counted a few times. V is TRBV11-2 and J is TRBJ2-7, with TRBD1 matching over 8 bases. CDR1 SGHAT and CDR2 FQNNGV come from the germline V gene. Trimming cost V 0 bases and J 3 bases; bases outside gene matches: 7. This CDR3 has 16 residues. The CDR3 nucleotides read TGTGCCAGCAGCTTAGAGGGACAGGTGAATATCTACGAGCAGTACTTC. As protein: CASSLEGQVNIYEQYF.

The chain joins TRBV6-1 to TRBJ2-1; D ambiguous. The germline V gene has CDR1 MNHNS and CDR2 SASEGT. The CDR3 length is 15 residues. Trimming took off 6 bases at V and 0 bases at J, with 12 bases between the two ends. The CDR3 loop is CASREDRGSYNEQFF. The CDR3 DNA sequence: TGTGCCAGCAGAGAGGACCGAGGCTCCTACAATGAGCAGTTCTTC.

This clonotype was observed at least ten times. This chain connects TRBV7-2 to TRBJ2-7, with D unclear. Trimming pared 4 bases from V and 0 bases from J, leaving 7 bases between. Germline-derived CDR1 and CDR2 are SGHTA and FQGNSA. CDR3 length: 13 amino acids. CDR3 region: CASSSSSSYEQYF. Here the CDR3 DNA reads TGTGCCAGCAGCTCCTCTAGCTCCTACGAGCAGTACTTC.

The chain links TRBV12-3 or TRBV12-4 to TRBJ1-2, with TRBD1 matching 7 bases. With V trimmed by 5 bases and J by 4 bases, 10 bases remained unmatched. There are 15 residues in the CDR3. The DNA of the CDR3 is TGTGCCAGCAGTCAGGGACAGCAGCTACCCTATGGCTACACCTTC. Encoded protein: CASSQGQQLPYGYTF.

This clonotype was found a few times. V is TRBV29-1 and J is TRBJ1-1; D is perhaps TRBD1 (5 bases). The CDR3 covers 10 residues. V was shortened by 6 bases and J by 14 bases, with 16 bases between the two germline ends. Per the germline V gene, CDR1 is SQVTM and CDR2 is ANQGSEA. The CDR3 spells CSVDPGFRFF. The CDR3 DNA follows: TGCAGCGTAGACCCAGGGTTTCGGTTCTTT.

The chain's CDR3 is CASTAPGSPSGNTIYF. CDR3 nucleotide sequence: TGTGCCAGCACCGCCCCAGGGTCACCCTCTGGAAACACCATATATTTT. The chain has TRBV28 and TRBJ1-3, with a weak D call TRBD1 (5 bases). The CDR3 sequence is 16 residues long. CDR1 MDHEN and CDR2 SYDVKM come from the germline V gene. V was cut by 7 bases and J by 0 bases, with 16 bases left in between.

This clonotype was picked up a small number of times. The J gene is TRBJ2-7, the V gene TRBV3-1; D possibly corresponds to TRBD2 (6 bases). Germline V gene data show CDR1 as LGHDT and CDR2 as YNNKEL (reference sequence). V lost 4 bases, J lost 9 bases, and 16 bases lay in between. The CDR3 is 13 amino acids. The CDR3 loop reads CASSLGTLERQYF. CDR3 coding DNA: TGTGCCAGCAGCCTTGGGACTCTCGAGAGGCAGTACTTC.